This TCR beta chain was profiled in a study of cytomegalovirus exposure and HLA in healthy donors. About the research overall: Prior work identified under 130 million unique TCR beta sequences in 150 million to 200 million T cells. Unique TCRs numbering some 80 million, obtained from HLA-typed donors, made up an early data release. The study, taken as a whole, reports: When analyzed later, a missense DCLRE1C variant was found to be linked to TCR beta V- and J-gene trimming. Reported findings show TCR beta sequences accurately forecast HLA-A and HLA-B alleles in most subjects.

Remarks on this clone: Its specificity is not known.

The germline V gene has CDR1 SNHLY and CDR2 FYNNEI. The CDR3 has 13 residues. V lost 5 bases to trimming and J lost 11 bases, with 13 bases between them. The PCR used 60 Vbeta and 13 Jbeta primers. Assay used: immunoSEQ multiplex PCR; TCRdb lists only in-frame clones, some missing. The sample carries over 80,000 clones, 73% recorded once. This clonotype was sampled from a middle-aged man in good health and CMV-seronegative. The sequenced sample consisted of PBMCs. The chain couples TRBV2 to TRBJ1-6; maybe TRBD1 (5 bases). CDR3 sequence (DNA): TGTGCCAGCAGTCGGGGCCGGGGGACACCCCTCCACTTT. Encoded protein: CASSRGRGTPLHF.